The 32 T cell receptor beta chains below come from one sample, sequenced in a study of CD8+ T cells in alopecia areata listed by TCRdb under 2018. The time point tag for this specimen amounts to: 24 weeks on oral tofacitinib. This specimen's treatment or condition label, per the study, means: oral pan-JAK inhibitor, 5-10 mg twice daily. Libraries were prepared through the immunoSEQ multiplex PCR assay. For TCR sequencing, RNA was extracted from every sample and reverse transcribed into cDNA to serve as template. As stored in TCRdb, this immuneACCESS dataset retains in-frame rearrangements with V and J assigned. A fraction of the clones does not appear; measured against another copy, unresolved V genes explain less than half of the discrepancy, and the remainder lacks a known reason. Within this sample are 180,000 or so clones, with around half of them counted one time only. Approximately 10% of the sample goes to the ten largest clones.

Sequencing was performed on CD8+ T cells sorted from blood, taken at week 24, from a patient treated with tofacitinib. The source is a human donor with alopecia areata.

This clone was detected only a few times. The rearrangement joins TRBV29-1 to TRBJ1-5, with D hard to call. The germline V gene encodes CDR1 SQVTM and CDR2 ANQGSEA. This CDR3 region has 13 residues. V shed 4 bases and J shed 7 bases, with 14 bases lying between them. The DNA of the CDR3 is TGCAGCGTTGGTGCGGGGTATAGGCAGCCCCAGCATTTT. Translation: CSVGAGYRQPQHF.

The chain uses TRBV11-3 and TRBJ1-1, with D unclear. This CDR3 spans 13 amino acids. CDR1 is SGHNT and CDR2 is YENEEA in the germline V gene. Trimming took off 1 base at V and 1 base at J, with 4 bases between the two ends. The CDR3 sequence: CASSLVENTEAFF. CDR3 sequence (DNA): TGTGCCAGCAGCTTAGTGGAGAACACTGAAGCTTTCTTT.

J is TRBJ2-7 and V is TRBV29-1; 8 nucleotides match TRBD2. CDR1 SQVTM and CDR2 ANQGSEA come from the germline V gene. Trimming removed 4 bases from V and 5 bases from J; junction bases left unmatched: 10. The CDR3 length is 14 residues. As DNA, the CDR3 is TGCAGCGTTGCCTTAGCGGGACGAGGGGACGAGCAGTACTTC. Residues: CSVALAGRGDEQYF.

The J gene is TRBJ2-2, the V gene TRBV5-4, with D tentatively TRBD1 or TRBD2 (5 bases each). The V and J ends lost 1 base and 5 bases respectively, with 9 bases between them. The CDR3 contains 14 residues. In germline, CDR1 is SGHNT, CDR2 YYREEE (reference sequence). The CDR3 region is CASSLLGVTGELFF. CDR3 nucleotide sequence: TGTGCCAGCAGCTTGCTGGGGGTTACCGGGGAGCTGTTTTTT. Full variable domain (outside the CDR3, taken from reference TRBV5-4 and TRBJ2-2): ETGVTQSPTHLIKTRGQQVTLRCSSQSGHNTVSWYQQALGQGPQFIFQYYREEENGRGNFPPRFSGLQFPNYSSELNVNALELDDSALYLCASSLLGVTGELFFGEGSRLTVL.

V is TRBV13 and J is TRBJ1-1, with D possibly TRBD1 on 6 matching bases. This CDR3 is built from 14 residues. Trimming cost V 4 bases and J 0 bases, with 9 bases left between them. Germline CDR1 and CDR2: PRHDT and FYEKMQ (reference sequence). CDR3 in DNA: TGTGCCAGCAGCTATGGGGACATGAACACTGAAGCTTTCTTT. Its protein is CASSYGDMNTEAFF.

The chain uses TRBV2 and TRBJ1-3, with D perhaps matching TRBD1 (5 bases). This CDR3 is built from 10 residues. Germline CDR1 SNHLY, CDR2 FYNNEI. The CDR3 reads CASRGNTIYF. The CDR3, as DNA: TGTGCGTCTCGGGGGAACACCATATATTTT.

The rearrangement links TRBV5-1 to TRBJ2-2, with 7 bases fitting TRBD1. The germline V gene encodes CDR1 SGHRS and CDR2 YFSETQ. V was pared by 1 base and J by 0 bases, with 6 bases of the junction left unmatched. The CDR3 totals 17 residues. The CDR3 region has the DNA TGCGCCAGCAGCTTGTCTTTGGGGACAGCGAACACCGGGGAGCTGTTTTTT. Translating it yields CASSLSLGTANTGELFF.

This clone was observed a handful of times. The gene calls are TRBV30 and TRBJ1-1, with 10 bases that match TRBD1. J was trimmed by 1 base and V by 7 bases; bases with no gene match: 6. Germline-derived CDR1 and CDR2 are GTSNPN and SVGIG (reference sequence). This CDR3 has 14 residues. CDR3 nucleotides: TGTGCCTACGGGACAGGGGCTACGAACACTGAAGCTTTCTTT. It is translated as CAYGTGATNTEAFF.

In its sample, this clone was seen a few times. The rearrangement uses TRBV7-9 and TRBJ2-1, with D possibly being TRBD2 (6 bases). CDR1 and CDR2 from the germline V gene are SEHNR and FQNEAQ (reference sequence). The CDR3 extends over 15 amino acids. V was pared by 1 base and J by 7 bases, with 14 bases between. The DNA of the CDR3 is TGTGCCAGCAGCTTAGGGGGACTCCGTGGGAATGAGCAGTTCTTC. This sequence encodes CASSLGGLRGNEQFF.

This clone was found a few times. V usage is TRBV29-1 and J usage is TRBJ2-7; D remains ambiguous. Trimming pared 4 bases from V and 5 bases from J, leaving 6 bases between. CDR3 length: 10 residues. Germline V gene lookup returns CDR1 SQVTM and CDR2 ANQGSEA. Here the CDR3 reads CSVVTNEQYF. In nucleotides, the CDR3 is TGCAGCGTTGTCACTAACGAGCAGTACTTC.

The J gene is TRBJ2-1, the V gene TRBV9; D may be TRBD1 (5 bases). The CDR3 totals 14 residues. V was pared by 4 bases and J by 6 bases, with 14 bases between. Germline V gives CDR1 SGDLS, CDR2 YYNGEE. For the CDR3, the DNA is TGTGCCAGCAGCCCAGGAAGCGACAGCAATGAGCAGTTCTTC. Its translation: CASSPGSDSNEQFF.

This clone was found once. The chain joins TRBV13 to TRBJ1-5; D is undetermined. The V end lost 2 bases, the J end lost 7 bases, and 12 bases lay between the germline ends. Germline CDR1 is PRHDT and CDR2 is FYEKMQ (reference sequence). This CDR3 has 14 amino acids. CDR3 protein: CASSLSGVEQPQHF. In DNA form, the CDR3 reads TGTGCCAGCAGCTTATCTGGGGTAGAACAGCCCCAGCATTTT.

The V and J genes are TRBV5-6 and TRBJ1-1; no clear D gene. CDR3 size: 13 residues. V was pared by 2 bases and J by 0 bases, with 5 bases between. The V gene's germline CDR1 is SGHDT and CDR2 YYEEEE. This chain's CDR3 is CASSFPVNTEAFF. DNA of the CDR3: TGTGCCAGCAGCTTTCCGGTGAACACTGAAGCTTTCTTT.

J is TRBJ2-7 and V is TRBV5-6; D may be TRBD2 (5 bases). The CDR3 totals 15 residues. V dropped 5 bases and J dropped 0 bases, with 15 bases sitting between them. The V gene's germline CDR1 is SGHDT and CDR2 YYEEEE. The CDR3: CASSYTPGSSYEQYF. The DNA for the CDR3 is TGTGCCAGCAGTTATACCCCGGGAAGCTCCTACGAGCAGTACTTC.

The chain is built from TRBV29-1 and TRBJ1-2, with 10 bases that match TRBD1. CDR1 and CDR2 from the germline V gene are SQVTM and ANQGSEA. Trimming at V came to 7 bases and at J to 6 bases, leaving 8 bases not matched to a gene. The CDR3 is 13 residues long. The DNA of the CDR3 is TGCAGCGCCTACCCCGGGACAGGGGATGGCTACACCTTC. Residues: CSAYPGTGDGYTF.

The rearrangement uses TRBV7-2 and TRBJ1-1; D is uncertain. The V gene lost 4 bases and the J gene lost 8 bases, with 8 bases spanning the gap. The CDR3 length is 11 residues. Germline V gene lookup returns CDR1 SGHTA and CDR2 FQGNSA. The CDR3 coding sequence is TGTGCCAGCAGCTACGGACGAGAAGCTTTCTTT. Translated, it gives CASSYGREAFF.

This clone has ten or more counts. The chain links TRBV4-1 to TRBJ1-2; TRBD1 matches at 7 bases. This CDR3 is 15 amino acids long. V was pared by 1 base and J by 3 bases, with 5 bases of the junction left unmatched. Germline V gene lookup returns CDR1 MGHRA and CDR2 YSYEKL. The CDR3 region is CASSQVTGADYGYTF. The CDR3 coding sequence is TGCGCCAGCAGCCAAGTTACAGGGGCAGACTATGGCTACACCTTC.

This chain connects TRBV7-9 to TRBJ1-4; maybe TRBD1 (6 bases). V was clipped by 2 bases and J by 7 bases, with 14 bases between them. Germline-derived CDR1 and CDR2 are SEHNR and FQNEAQ (reference sequence). The CDR3 is 15 residues long. CDR3 nucleotide sequence: TGTGCCAGCAGCTTATCAGGACAGCATGGTGAAAAACTGTTTTTT. It encodes CASSLSGQHGEKLFF. Full variable domain (missing parts from reference TRBV7-9 and TRBJ1-4): DTGVSQNPRHKITKRGQNVTFRCDPISEHNRLYWYRQTLGQGPEFLTYFQNEAQLEKSRLLSDRFSAERPKGSFSTLEIQRTEQGDSAMYLCASSLSGQHGEKLFFGSGTQLSVL.

The chain joins TRBV13 to TRBJ2-5; weak D call: TRBD2 (6 bases). The CDR3 totals 13 residues. CDR1 PRHDT and CDR2 FYEKMQ come from the germline V gene (reference sequence). V gave up 3 bases and J gave up 4 bases, with 9 bases separating them. CDR3 region: CASSLGLTETQYF. The CDR3 DNA sequence: TGTGCCAGCAGCTTGGGACTGACAGAGACCCAGTACTTC.

This clone was counted a few times. The genes are TRBV27 and TRBJ2-2; D is unresolved. Germline V gives CDR1 MNHEY, CDR2 SMNVEV (reference sequence). Trimming shortened V by 7 bases and J by 5 bases, and 11 bases separated the two germline ends. The CDR3 contains 13 residues. The CDR3 is CASTPVGTGELFF. As DNA, the CDR3 is TGTGCCAGCACCCCGGTCGGGACCGGGGAGCTGTTTTTT.

V is TRBV5-6 and J is TRBJ2-3; D assignment may be TRBD1 or TRBD2 (5 bases each). CDR3 size: 17 residues. The ends were cut back, 0 bases at V and 6 bases at J, with 20 bases in the middle. Germline V lookup: CDR1 SGHDT, CDR2 YYEEEE. The DNA for the CDR3 is TGTGCCAGCAGCTTGGCCCCACTAGGGGAGCAGTCTGATACGCAGTATTTT. Its protein is CASSLAPLGEQSDTQYF.

This chain connects TRBV7-2 to TRBJ2-1, with D possibly TRBD2 on 6 matching bases. Germline V lookup: CDR1 SGHTA, CDR2 FQGNSA. V was pared by 1 base and J by 7 bases, with 8 bases between. This CDR3 has 13 residues. The DNA of the CDR3 is TGTGCCAGCAGCTTAGGGGGGGTTAATGAGCAGTTCTTC. The encoded protein is CASSLGGVNEQFF. Full variable domain (missing parts from reference TRBV7-2 and TRBJ2-1): GAGVSQSPSNKVTEKGKDVELRCDPISGHTALYWYRQSLGQGLEFLIYFQGNSAPDKSGLPSDRFSAERTGGSVSTLTIQRTQQEDSAVYLCASSLGGVNEQFFGPGTRLTVL.

The V and J genes are TRBV4-1 and TRBJ1-4; 7 nucleotides line up with TRBD1. CDR1 is MGHRA, CDR2 YSYEKL, per germline. This CDR3 region has 13 residues. V lost 2 bases, J lost 8 bases, and 2 bases stayed unmatched. CDR3 region: CASSQRGPEKLFF. DNA for the CDR3: TGCGCCAGCAGCCAAAGGGGGCCGGAAAAACTGTTTTTT.

V usage is TRBV30 and J usage is TRBJ2-1; TRBD1 or TRBD2 may be the D gene (6 bases each). The V end lost 3 bases, the J end lost 4 bases, and 19 bases lay between the germline ends. The CDR3 length is 16 residues. Germline V gene data show CDR1 as GTSNPN and CDR2 as SVGIG (reference sequence). The CDR3 DNA sequence: TGTGCCTGGAGCTCGGAGGGGGGACCACTTTACAATGAGCAGTTCTTC. Protein: CAWSSEGGPLYNEQFF.

This sequence joins TRBV29-1 and TRBJ2-5; 8 bases are shared with TRBD2. CDR1 and CDR2 (germline): SQVTM, ANQGSEA. The CDR3 contains 15 residues. Trimming cost V 4 bases and J 3 bases; bases outside gene matches: 10. The DNA of the CDR3 is TGCAGCGTTGCCCTAGCGGGCAAAATGGAAGAGACCCAGTACTTC. It codes for CSVALAGKMEETQYF.

The chain carries TRBV11-3 and TRBJ2-3, with unresolved D. The CDR3 spans 14 residues. Germline V gene sequence: CDR1 SGHNT, CDR2 YENEEA. Trimming removed 2 bases at V and 0 bases at J, with 6 bases between. The DNA of the CDR3 is TGTGCCAGCAGCTTACTGGGGAGCACAGATACGCAGTATTTT. Residues: CASSLLGSTDTQYF. Variable domain in full (rest from reference TRBV11-3 and TRBJ2-3): EAGVVQSPRYKIIEKKQPVAFWCNPISGHNTLYWYLQNLGQGPELLIRYENEEAVDDSQLPKDRFSAERLKGVDSTLKIQPAELGDSAVYLCASSLLGSTDTQYFGPGTRLTVL.

CDR3 nucleotides: TGTGCCAGCAGCGTAAGGGACAGGGACTACGAGCAGTACTTC. Protein sequence: CASSVRDRDYEQYF. The gene calls are TRBV9 and TRBJ2-7; TRBD1 aligns across 9 bases. Germline V gene data show CDR1 as SGDLS and CDR2 as YYNGEE. This CDR3 has 14 residues. The V gene end was trimmed by 1 base and the J gene end by 3 bases; junction bases not matched to a gene: 2.

The chain is built from TRBV11-2 and TRBJ2-5; D is undetermined. This CDR3 contains 10 residues. From germline, CDR1 is SGHAT and CDR2 FQNNGV. Trimming pared 3 bases from V and 5 bases from J, leaving 1 base between. CDR3 sequence reads: CASSFETQYF. CDR3 in DNA: TGTGCCAGCAGCTTTGAGACCCAGTACTTC. Supplemented by reference TRBV11-2 and TRBJ2-5, the full variable domain reads EAGVAQSPRYKIIEKRQSVAFWCNPISGHATLYWYQQILGQGPKLLIQFQNNGVVDDSQLPKDRFSAERLKGVDSTLKIQPAKLEDSAVYLCASSFETQYFGPGTRLLVL.

V and J are TRBV11-2 and TRBJ1-5; D is uncertain. The CDR3 runs 13 residues. V was trimmed by 5 bases and J by 7 bases, leaving 12 bases between them. Looked up from germline, CDR1 is SGHAT and CDR2 is FQNNGV. The CDR3 region has the DNA TGTGCCAGCAGCCCAGACCCCCGACAGCCCCAGCATTTT. This gives the protein CASSPDPRQPQHF. Full variable domain (missing parts from reference TRBV11-2 and TRBJ1-5): EAGVAQSPRYKIIEKRQSVAFWCNPISGHATLYWYQQILGQGPKLLIQFQNNGVVDDSQLPKDRFSAERLKGVDSTLKIQPAKLEDSAVYLCASSPDPRQPQHFGDGTRLSIL.

The chain has TRBV6-5 and TRBJ2-1; D unclear. This CDR3 contains 13 residues. CDR1 is MNHEY, CDR2 SVGAGI, per germline. V was trimmed by 7 bases and J by 5 bases, leaving 12 bases between them. The CDR3 spells CASTRNGDNEQFF. The CDR3 coding sequence is TGTGCCAGCACTCGAAACGGCGACAATGAGCAGTTCTTC.

This clone was counted only a few times. The chain uses TRBV5-5 and TRBJ2-7; a weak D match, TRBD2 (5 bases). The CDR3 contains 12 residues. V gave up 4 bases and J gave up 7 bases, with 12 bases separating them. The germline gives CDR1 SGHKS, CDR2 YYEKEE (reference sequence). CDR3 protein: CASSPGSWEQYF. In nucleotides, the CDR3 is TGTGCCAGCAGCCCGGGGTCCTGGGAGCAGTACTTC.

The chain combines TRBV4-3 with TRBJ1-1; TRBD1 agrees at 8 bases. Trimming removed 0 bases from V and 5 bases from J; junction bases left unmatched: 5. The germline CDR1 and CDR2 sequences are LGHNA and YSLEER. There are 15 residues in the CDR3. The CDR3 is CASSQDRGQGTEAFF. In nucleotides, the CDR3 is TGCGCCAGCAGCCAAGATCGAGGACAGGGAACTGAAGCTTTCTTT.